The clone carrying this T cell receptor (beta chain) was found many times. Its matching antigen is unknown. This sample was included in a study of T cell repertoires in cytomegalovirus infection. Regarding the study as a whole: Of the TCR beta families, the public ones yielded a cumulative frequency that identified carriers of CMV plus the relevant HLA.

Trimming took 5 bases from V and 4 from J, leaving 11 bases between them. The CDR3 covers 13 residues. CDR1 SGHVS and CDR2 FNYEAQ come from the germline V gene. From the reads, TCRdb called clonotypes with MiXCR, one entry per CDR3 protein. The table has 680,000 or so distinct CDR3 sequences, 33% seen once. V is TRBV7-6 and J is TRBJ1-1; D may be TRBD1 (6 bases). The specimen was cultured PBMCs, collected from culture after CMV antigen stimulation. The receptor was isolated from a human donor in good health (CMV status not recorded). Some clones in this sample may be carry-over from other donors' samples. For the CDR3, the DNA is TGTGCCAGCAGCCCAGGGGTGATCACTGAAGCTTTCTTT. Protein sequence: CASSPGVITEAFF.